This TCR beta chain derives from a study of vaccination and CD4 T cells after COVID-19. Study overall: Samples after vaccination came a median around eleven weeks past dose two, ranging 14 to 241. Study-wide points: Convalescent patients showed a median about 86% of reactive clones that were seen only post-vaccination.

Remarks on this clonotype: The target antigen is unknown.

Spanning March to December 2020, the positive PCR dates came before US Alpha, Beta and Delta variants. TCRdb independently ran MiXCR on the PCR reads; one entry per CDR3 protein. Of approximately 19,000 distinct CDR3 sequences in the sample, approximately 59% were seen once. This CDR3 is built from 16 residues. V was shortened by 0 bases and J by 7 bases, with 15 bases between the two germline ends. Germline V gives CDR1 WNHNN, CDR2 SYGVQD (reference sequence). This receptor was identified in a human donor who had recovered from COVID-19. Source: CD4+ T cells from blood, taken before SARS-CoV-2 vaccination. The chain employs TRBV10-1 and TRBJ2-2; a weak D match, TRBD1 (5 bases). CDR3: CASSESSLLRGGELFF. The CDR3 DNA is TGCGCCAGCAGTGAGTCAAGCCTTTTAAGGGGCGGGGAGCTGTTTTTT.